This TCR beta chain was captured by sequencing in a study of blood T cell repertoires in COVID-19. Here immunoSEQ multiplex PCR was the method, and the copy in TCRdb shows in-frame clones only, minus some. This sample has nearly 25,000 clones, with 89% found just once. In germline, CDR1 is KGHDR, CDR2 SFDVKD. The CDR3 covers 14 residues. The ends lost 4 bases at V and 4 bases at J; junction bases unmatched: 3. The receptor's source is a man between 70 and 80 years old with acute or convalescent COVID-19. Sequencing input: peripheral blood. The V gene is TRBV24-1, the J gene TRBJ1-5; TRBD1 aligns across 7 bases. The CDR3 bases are TGTGCCACCAGTGAGTCGACAGGGAATCAGCCCCAGCATTTT. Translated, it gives CATSESTGNQPQHF.